A selection of T cell receptor beta chains follows, all from one sample in a study of cytotoxic CD8 clonotypes in ibrutinib-treated CLL. The repertoire was sequenced with immunoSEQ multiplex PCR; TCRdb's copy has only in-frame clones and lacks some. The sample yields some 160,000 clones, about four fifths seen once. The material sequenced was PBMCs, taken after 12 months of ibrutinib treatment. Receptor source: a human donor with chronic lymphocytic leukemia. The CDR3 runs from the conserved cysteine through the conserved F or W. A D gene is named only where the DNA matches it firmly. Clone sizes are given selectively: once, few, many, or a class where the clone is expanded.

D gene: -
J gene: TRBJ1-1
clone size: -
V gene: TRBV28
CDR3 DNA: TGTGCCAGCAGTTTAGTGACTTACACTAACACTGAAGCTTTCTTT
CDR3 protein: CASSLVTYTNTEAFF

D gene: -
J gene: TRBJ1-2
clone size: -
V gene: TRBV2
CDR3 DNA: TGTGCCAGCAGCGAGCAGGGGTACGGCTATGGCTACACCTTC
CDR3 protein: CASSEQGYGYGYTF

D gene: TRBD1
J gene: TRBJ2-5
clone size: once
V gene: TRBV18
CDR3 DNA: TGTGCCAGCTCACCAATAAAGGGGGCTTATGAGACCCAGTACTTC
CDR3 protein: CASSPIKGAYETQYF

D gene: -
J gene: TRBJ1-1
clone size: -
V gene: TRBV10-3
CDR3 DNA: TGTGCCATCAGGGCCCAGCAGGGAGGTAAAGCTTTCTTT
CDR3 protein: CAIRAQQGGKAFF

D gene: -
J gene: TRBJ2-7
clone size: -
V gene: TRBV7-2
CDR3 DNA: TGTGCCAGCAGCCGACTCCGGGTCGGACCCTACGAGCAGTACTTC
CDR3 protein: CASSRLRVGPYEQYF

D gene: TRBD1
J gene: TRBJ1-2
clone size: -
V gene: TRBV13
CDR3 DNA: TGTGCCAGCAGCGGAACCGTAACCAACAGGGGCGGTATTTTCGAAGATGGCTACACCTTC
CDR3 protein: CASSGTVTNRGGIFEDGYTF

D gene: -
J gene: TRBJ1-4
clone size: -
V gene: TRBV7-9
CDR3 DNA: TGTGCCAGCAGCTTAGGCCGACAGGCCAATGAAAAACTGTTTTTT
CDR3 protein: CASSLGRQANEKLFF

D gene: -
J gene: TRBJ2-7
clone size: -
V gene: TRBV28
CDR3 DNA: TGTGCCAGCAGTTTAGATGTAAGCGGAGCCTACGAGCAGTACTTC
CDR3 protein: CASSLDVSGAYEQYF

D gene: TRBD1
J gene: TRBJ2-1
clone size: -
V gene: TRBV7-2
CDR3 DNA: TGTGCCAGCAGCTTAAGGGGAGGACAGGGGAACAATGAGCAGTTCTTC
CDR3 protein: CASSLRGGQGNNEQFF

D gene: -
J gene: TRBJ1-2
clone size: -
V gene: TRBV28
CDR3 DNA: TGTGCCAGCAGTTATTCAGGCAGAAACTATGGCTACACCTTC
CDR3 protein: CASSYSGRNYGYTF

D gene: TRBD2
J gene: TRBJ2-1
clone size: -
V gene: TRBV7-8
CDR3 DNA: TGTGCCAGCAGCCCACGGGGACTAGCCTCCTACCTCAATGAGCAGTTCTTC
CDR3 protein: CASSPRGLASYLNEQFF

D gene: TRBD1
J gene: TRBJ1-1
clone size: -
V gene: TRBV5-1
CDR3 DNA: TGCGCCAGCAGCTTGGTTGGACAGGGGAGGGCTGAAGCTTTCTTT
CDR3 protein: CASSLVGQGRAEAFF

D gene: TRBD1
J gene: TRBJ1-2
clone size: -
V gene: TRBV28
CDR3 DNA: TGTGCCAGCAGTCTCACAGGGGGCTTCGGCTACACCTTC
CDR3 protein: CASSLTGGFGYTF

D gene: -
J gene: TRBJ2-5
clone size: -
V gene: TRBV28
CDR3 DNA: TGTGCCAGCAGTTCGGGCCTCCAAGAGACCCAGTACTTC
CDR3 protein: CASSSGLQETQYF

D gene: -
J gene: TRBJ2-7
clone size: -
V gene: TRBV7-2
CDR3 DNA: TGTGCCAGCAGCTTAGTTATGGGACACGGGTTGTCCTACGAGCAGTACTTC
CDR3 protein: CASSLVMGHGLSYEQYF

D gene: -
J gene: TRBJ2-1
clone size: -
V gene: TRBV11-2
CDR3 DNA: TGTGCCAGCAGCAGCGTTCGCTCCTACAATGAGCAGTTCTTC
CDR3 protein: CASSSVRSYNEQFF

D gene: TRBD1
J gene: TRBJ2-1
clone size: -
V gene: TRBV29-1
CDR3 DNA: TGCAGCGTCTTGGTGGCCGGGACAGGGTATTCCAATGAGCAGTTCTTC
CDR3 protein: CSVLVAGTGYSNEQFF

D gene: TRBD1
J gene: TRBJ2-1
clone size: -
V gene: TRBV19
CDR3 DNA: TGTGCCAGTAGACTACAGGGGAGCTCCTACAATGAGCAGTTCTTC
CDR3 protein: CASRLQGSSYNEQFF

D gene: -
J gene: TRBJ2-2
clone size: -
V gene: TRBV28
CDR3 DNA: TGTGCCAGCAGTTTACCCTTTGGACAGCTGTTTTTT
CDR3 protein: CASSLPFGQLFF

D gene: -
J gene: TRBJ2-5
clone size: -
V gene: TRBV29-1
CDR3 DNA: TGCAGTGCCGGGGGAGACTACCAAGAGACCCAGTACTTC
CDR3 protein: CSAGGDYQETQYF